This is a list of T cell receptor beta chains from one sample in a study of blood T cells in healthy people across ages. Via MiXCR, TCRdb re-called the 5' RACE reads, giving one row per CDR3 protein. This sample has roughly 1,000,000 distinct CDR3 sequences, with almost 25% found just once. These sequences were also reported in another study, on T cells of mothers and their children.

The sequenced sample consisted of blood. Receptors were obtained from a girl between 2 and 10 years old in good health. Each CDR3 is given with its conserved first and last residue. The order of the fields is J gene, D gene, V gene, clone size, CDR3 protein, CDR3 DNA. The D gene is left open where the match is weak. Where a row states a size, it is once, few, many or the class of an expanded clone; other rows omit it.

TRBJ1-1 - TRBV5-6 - CASSPPPRGHTEAFF TGTGCCAGCAGCCCCCCTCCGAGGGGTCATACTGAAGCTTTCTTT
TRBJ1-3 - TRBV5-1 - CASSFDSSSGNTIYF TGCGCCAGCAGCTTTGACTCGAGCTCTGGAAACACCATATATTTT
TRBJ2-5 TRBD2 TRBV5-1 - CASSRGEKETQYF TGCGCCAGCAGCCGGGGGGAGAAAGAGACCCAGTACTTC
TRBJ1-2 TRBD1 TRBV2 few CASRTGARTHYGYTF TGTGCCAGCAGGACAGGGGCGAGAACTCACTATGGCTACACCTTC
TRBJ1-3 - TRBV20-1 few CSARASGTVGNTIYF TGCAGTGCTAGAGCGTCCGGGACGGTTGGAAACACCATATATTTT
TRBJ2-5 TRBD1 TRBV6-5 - CASSYGTGRQETQYF TGTGCCAGCAGTTACGGGACAGGCCGACAAGAGACCCAGTACTTC
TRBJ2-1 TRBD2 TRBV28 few CASSYTVRTAGLAGGGNEQFF TGTGCCAGCAGCTACACCGTACGGACAGCCGGACTAGCGGGAGGAGGAAACGAGCAGTTCTTC
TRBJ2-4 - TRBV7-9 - CASSLGAATLNIQYF TGTGCCAGCAGCTTAGGTGCCGCAACCTTAAACATTCAGTACTTC
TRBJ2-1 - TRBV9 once CASSAIGALFNEQFF TGTGCCAGCAGCGCCATAGGGGCGCTATTCAATGAGCAGTTCTTC
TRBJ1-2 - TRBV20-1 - CSALSRGREVNGCTF TGCAGTGCTCTTTCTCGAGGCAGGGAAGTGAATGGCTGCACCTTC
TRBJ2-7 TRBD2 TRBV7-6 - CASSPDLEAGYKGEQYF TGTGCCAGCAGCCCAGATCTCGAAGCGGGGTATAAGGGCGAGCAGTACTTC
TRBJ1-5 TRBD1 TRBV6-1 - CASSRYGQGGNQPQHF TGTGCCAGCAGTAGATACGGACAGGGCGGTAATCAGCCCCAGCATTTT
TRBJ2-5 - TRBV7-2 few CASSSRTVRGYTGF TGTGCCAGCAGCTCGCGGACAGTGAGGGGGTATACGGGCTTC
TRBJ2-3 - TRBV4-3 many CASSQELATDTQYF TGCGCCAGTAGCCAAGAACTAGCAACAGATACGCAGTATTTT
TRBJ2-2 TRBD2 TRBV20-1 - CSASAGGPTGELFF TGCAGTGCTAGTGCGGGGGGGCCCACCGGGGAGCTGTTTTTT
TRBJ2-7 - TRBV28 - CASIKTASSYEQYF TGTGCCAGCATTAAGACAGCCAGTTCCTACGAGCAGTACTTC
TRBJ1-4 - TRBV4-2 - CASSQVVGATNEKLFF TGTGCCAGCAGCCAAGTGGTAGGGGCGACTAATGAAAAACTGTTTTTT
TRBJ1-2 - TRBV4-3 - CASSQTTLANYGYTF TGCGCCAGCAGCCAAACGACACTAGCTAACTATGGCTACACCTTC
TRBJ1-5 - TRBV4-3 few CASSHRVGSNQPQHF TGCGCCAGCAGCCACAGGGTTGGGAGCAATCAGCCCCAGCATTTT
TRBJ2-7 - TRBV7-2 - CASSRNMWLAASYEQYF TGTGCCAGCAGTCGCAATATGTGGCTAGCCGCCTCCTACGAGCAGTACTTC
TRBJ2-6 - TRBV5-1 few CASSPFRSGTNVLTF TGCGCCAGCAGCCCCTTTCGATCTGGGACCAACGTCCTGACTTTC
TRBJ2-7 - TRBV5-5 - CASSFTDGSYEQYF TGTGCCAGCAGCTTTACGGACGGATCCTACGAGCAGTACTTC
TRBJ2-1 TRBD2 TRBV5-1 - CASSLDAGGVRNEQFF TGCGCCAGCAGCTTGGACGCGGGGGGGGTTAGGAATGAGCAGTTCTTC
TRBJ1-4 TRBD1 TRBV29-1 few CSVRQGGEKLFF TGCAGCGTTCGACAGGGTGGTGAAAAACTGTTTTTT
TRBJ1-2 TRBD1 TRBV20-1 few CSAGDRTGTYTF TGCAGTGCTGGAGATAGGACAGGTACCTACACCTTC
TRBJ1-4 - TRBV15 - CATSRGVSRLPDEKLFF TGTGCCACCAGCAGAGGGGTCAGTAGACTCCCCGATGAAAAACTGTTTTTT
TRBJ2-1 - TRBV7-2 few CASSYLNIGEQFF TGTGCCAGCAGCTATCTCAACATCGGGGAGCAGTTCTTC
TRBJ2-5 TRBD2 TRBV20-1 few CSARPLAGGSMETQYF TGCAGTGCTAGGCCTCTAGCGGGAGGCAGCATGGAGACCCAGTACTTC
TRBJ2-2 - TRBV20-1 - CSAPLTTNVGELFF TGCAGTGCTCCTTTAACTACAAACGTCGGGGAGCTGTTTTTT
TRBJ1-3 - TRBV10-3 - CAISPLKTPDAMF TGTGCCATCAGCCCGCTAAAAACACCGGACGCAATGTTT
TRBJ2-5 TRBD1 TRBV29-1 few CSVLTGALAETQYF TGCAGCGTCCTGACAGGGGCTCTAGCGGAGACCCAGTACTTC
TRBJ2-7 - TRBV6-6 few CASKPLGSSYEQYF TGTGCCAGCAAACCCCTCGGCTCTTCCTACGAGCAGTACTTC
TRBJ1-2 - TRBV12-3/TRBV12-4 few CASSPGSGAYGYTF TGTGCCAGCAGTCCGGGTTCGGGGGCGTATGGCTACACCTTC
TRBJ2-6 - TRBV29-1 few CSVEPPDSGANVLTF TGCAGCGTTGAGCCTCCTGACTCTGGGGCCAACGTCCTGACTTTC
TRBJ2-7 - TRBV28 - CASRSEQYF TGTGCCAGCAGGTCCGAGCAGTACTTC
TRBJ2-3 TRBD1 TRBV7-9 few CASSLGGQDLTDTQYF TGTGCCAGCAGCTTAGGGGGACAGGATCTTACAGATACGCAGTATTTT
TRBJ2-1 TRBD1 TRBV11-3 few CASSHPDRANEQFF TGTGCCAGCAGCCACCCTGACAGGGCCAATGAGCAGTTCTTC